This T cell receptor beta chain appears in the sequencing data of a study of blood T cell repertoires in COVID-19. Here immunoSEQ multiplex PCR was the method, and the copy in TCRdb shows in-frame clones only, minus some. The data hold about 430,000 clones, with 70% to 90% observed a single time. Germline values: CDR1 MGHDK, CDR2 SYGVNS. The V end was cut by 0 bases, the J end by 6 bases, with 6 bases between. The CDR3 covers 12 residues. The sequenced sample was PBMCs or T cells enriched from blood (not recorded which). The J gene is TRBJ2-7, the V gene TRBV25-1, with D unclear. This clonotype was sampled from a woman younger than 30 who had been exposed to COVID-19. Here the CDR3 reads CASSEYRSEQYF. The CDR3 DNA sequence: TGTGCCAGCAGTGAATATAGGAGCGAGCAGTACTTC.